These 28 T cell receptor beta chains came from one sample sequenced in a study of blood T cell repertoires in COVID-19. Method: immunoSEQ multiplex PCR; TCRdb's copy keeps in-frame clones and lacks some. The profile shows 25,000 or so clones, 88% of them singletons. Material for sequencing was peripheral blood. The receptors derive from a man in his 70s in a cohort sampled during active COVID-19.

The V call is TRBV30, the J call TRBJ2-1, with D maybe TRBD2 (6 bases). This CDR3 comprises 14 residues. CDR1 is GTSNPN, CDR2 SVGIG, per germline (reference sequence). Trimming left V 0 bases short and J 15 bases short, with 21 bases between. CDR3 in DNA: TGTGCCTGGAGTGTTTTTCGGACTAACCTTGTTCCGTTCTTC. Its protein product is CAWSVFRTNLVPFF.

The chain uses TRBV28 and TRBJ2-5; D perhaps matches TRBD1 (6 bases). CDR3 length: 14 residues. Germline lookup yields CDR1 MDHEN and CDR2 SYDVKM. The V and J ends lost 2 bases and 2 bases respectively, with 9 bases between them. The chain's CDR3 is CASSLGQNQETQYF. The CDR3, as DNA: TGTGCCAGCAGTTTAGGACAGAATCAAGAGACCCAGTACTTC.

There are a few counts of this clone. CDR3 nucleotide sequence: TGTGCCAGCAGTTTTCGGAACGAGGGAGACTATAGCAATCAGCCCCAGCATTTT. It yields the protein CASSFRNEGDYSNQPQHF. The rearrangement joins TRBV27 to TRBJ1-5; D not resolved. The CDR3 length is 18 residues. With 3 bases removed from V and 0 bases from J, the gap between germline ends came to 18 bases. Germline CDR1 MNHEY, CDR2 SMNVEV (reference sequence).

The chain combines TRBV19 with TRBJ2-7; possible D gene TRBD1, 6 bases. CDR1 LNHDA and CDR2 SQIVND come from the germline V gene (reference sequence). The CDR3 loop spans 14 amino acids. Trimming took off 9 bases at V and 3 bases at J, with 18 bases between the two ends. The CDR3 is CASGPHGGLYEQYF. The CDR3, as DNA: TGTGCCAGCGGCCCTCATGGGGGCCTCTACGAGCAGTACTTC.

The CDR3 protein is CASRRQPHYEQYF. CDR3 DNA: TGTGCCAGCAGAAGACAGCCCCACTACGAGCAGTACTTC. The rearrangement joins TRBV6-5 to TRBJ2-7; the D gene is possibly TRBD1 (5 bases). Per germline, CDR1 MNHEY and CDR2 SVGAGI. CDR3 length equals 13 residues. V gave up 6 bases and J gave up 3 bases, with 12 bases separating them.

The V and J genes are TRBV19 and TRBJ2-5; 8 bases match TRBD1. CDR3 length: 18 residues. V was pared by 0 bases and J by 0 bases, with 9 bases of the junction left unmatched. Germline V gives CDR1 LNHDA, CDR2 SQIVND (reference sequence). The CDR3 region is CASSIDGRLDRDQETQYF. The CDR3 DNA sequence: TGTGCCAGTAGTATAGACGGCAGATTGGACAGGGACCAAGAGACCCAGTACTTC. The full variable domain, its missing parts supplied by reference TRBV19 and TRBJ2-5, is DGGITQSPKYLFRKEGQNVTLSCEQNLNHDAMYWYRQDPGQGLRLIYYSQIVNDFQKGDIAEGYSVSREKKESFPLTVTSAQKNPTAFYLCASSIDGRLDRDQETQYFGPGTRLLVL.

This chain uses TRBV27 with TRBJ1-1; a weak D match, TRBD1 (5 bases). Trimming removed 4 bases at V and 7 bases at J, with 22 bases between. Germline V CDR1 and CDR2: MNHEY, SMNVEV (reference sequence). The CDR3 is 16 residues long. CDR3 sequence reads: CASSSPGRHGAREAFF. For the CDR3, the DNA is TGTGCCAGCAGTTCGCCCGGTCGGCATGGGGCGCGTGAAGCTTTCTTT.

The CDR3 is CASSFRGTDGPQHF. In nucleotides, the CDR3 is TGTGCCAGCAGTTTCAGGGGGACGGACGGGCCCCAGCATTTT. The rearrangement joins TRBV27 to TRBJ1-5; 7 bases line up with TRBD1. From germline, CDR1 is MNHEY and CDR2 SMNVEV (reference sequence). V dropped 3 bases and J dropped 9; count of bases not matched to a gene: 8. This CDR3 is 14 amino acids long.

This chain links TRBV4-3 with TRBJ2-1, with TRBD2 matching over 12 bases. CDR3 length equals 15 residues. Trimming at V came to 2 bases and at J to 8 bases, leaving 4 bases not matched to a gene. CDR1 and CDR2 from the germline V gene are LGHNA and YSLEER. The CDR3 nucleotides are TGCGCCAGCAGCCAACTAGCGGGAGGGGTCGATGAGCAGTTCTTC. This codes for CASSQLAGGVDEQFF.

J is TRBJ1-4 and V is TRBV18, with 9 bases aligning to TRBD1. The CDR3 is made up of 16 amino acids. The V segment lost 3 bases and the J segment 1 base; nucleotides outside the gene matches: 3. From germline, CDR1 is KGHSH and CDR2 LQKENI. CDR3 amino acids: CASSPAGQGTNEKLFF. In nucleotides, the CDR3 is TGTGCCAGCTCACCCGCGGGACAGGGAACTAATGAAAAACTGTTTTTT.

The gene calls are TRBV19 and TRBJ1-4; D is perhaps TRBD1 (5 bases). Germline V gene lookup returns CDR1 LNHDA and CDR2 SQIVND (reference sequence). The CDR3 totals 15 residues. V was pared by 3 bases and J by 1 base, with 9 bases between. The CDR3 nucleotides are TGTGCCAGTAGTATCGGGGGGATAACTAATGAAAAACTGTTTTTT. Protein sequence: CASSIGGITNEKLFF.

This chain uses TRBV6-5 with TRBJ2-1; TRBD2 matches 9 bases. Unmatched junction bases numbered 9, after V lost 7 bases and J lost 8 bases. Per germline, CDR1 MNHEY and CDR2 SVGAGI. The CDR3 extends over 14 amino acids. The CDR3 loop reads CASKLAGASDEQFF. CDR3 bases: TGTGCCAGCAAATTAGCGGGAGCAAGCGATGAGCAGTTCTTC.

On this clone itself: The identical CDR3 is also encoded by other nucleotide sequences in the sample. The J gene is TRBJ1-2, the V gene TRBV28; 7 bases are shared with TRBD1. The CDR3 is 12 residues long. Losses at the gene ends were 4 bases for V and 4 bases for J; bases not matched to a gene: 0. Germline-derived CDR1 and CDR2 are MDHEN and SYDVKM. The CDR3 spells CASSSGGYGYTF. The CDR3 DNA is TGTGCCAGCAGTTCAGGGGGCTATGGCTACACCTTC.

The chain joins TRBV7-3 to TRBJ2-5; a possible D gene is TRBD2 (6 bases). V dropped 5 bases and J dropped 4 bases, with 11 bases sitting between them. CDR1 and CDR2 from the germline V gene are SGHTA and FQGTGA. The CDR3 is 13 amino acids. CDR3 in DNA: TGTGCCAGCAGCCGGGACTTCGGAGAGACCCAGTACTTC. This sequence encodes CASSRDFGETQYF.

The CDR3 loop reads CASSPGQKGYVQETQYF. For the CDR3, the DNA is TGTGCCAGCTCACCGGGACAGAAGGGATACGTGCAAGAGACCCAGTACTTC. The rearrangement joins TRBV18 to TRBJ2-5, with 7 bases aligning to TRBD1. Germline V gene data show CDR1 as KGHSH and CDR2 as LQKENI. The CDR3 contains 17 residues. Trimming at V came to 3 bases and at J to 2 bases, leaving 12 bases not matched to a gene. Full variable domain (outside the CDR3, taken from reference TRBV18 and TRBJ2-5): NAGVMQNPRHLVRRRGQEARLRCSPMKGHSHVYWYRQLPEEGLKFMVYLQKENIIDESGMPKERFSAEFPKEGPSILRIQQVVRGDSAAYFCASSPGQKGYVQETQYFGPGTRLLVL.

This clone was picked up one time. The chain is built from TRBV28 and TRBJ2-7; D is uncertain. V was shortened by 10 bases and J by 0 bases, with 10 bases between the two germline ends. The CDR3 runs to 12 residues. Germline lookup yields CDR1 MDHEN and CDR2 SYDVKM. CDR3 nucleotides: TGTGCCATCACAAGGAGCTCCTACGAGCAGTACTTC. It translates to CAITRSSYEQYF.

The chain has TRBV29-1 and TRBJ2-5; 9 positions agree with TRBD2. The germline V gene encodes CDR1 SQVTM and CDR2 ANQGSEA. The length of the CDR3 is 17 residues. Losses at the gene ends were 3 bases for V and 6 bases for J; bases not matched to a gene: 17. In nucleotides, the CDR3 is TGCAGCGTTGATTTAACAGCGGGAGGCCCCCAGGGGAAGACCCAGTACTTC. This translates into CSVDLTAGGPQGKTQYF.

The CDR3 reads CASSGQGLSFQPQHF. The CDR3 DNA reads TGTGCCAGCAGCGGACAGGGTTTGAGTTTTCAGCCCCAGCATTTT. V gene TRBV6-5 combines with J gene TRBJ1-5; 8 bases are shared with TRBD1. V shed 6 bases, J shed 6 bases, and the junction held 10 bases outside the gene matches. This CDR3 has 15 amino acids. Germline V gene sequence: CDR1 MNHEY, CDR2 SVGAGI.

The gene calls are TRBV18 and TRBJ2-7; no firm D call. Looked up from germline, CDR1 is KGHSH and CDR2 is LQKENI. This CDR3 comprises 12 residues. With 2 bases removed from V and 4 bases from J, the gap between germline ends came to 6 bases. In DNA form, the CDR3 reads TGTGCCAGCTCACCAGCGGTTTACGAGCAGTACTTC. Translating gives CASSPAVYEQYF.

This sequence joins TRBV5-1 and TRBJ2-3, with D possibly TRBD2 on 5 matching bases. This CDR3 has 15 amino acids. Germline lookup yields CDR1 SGHRS and CDR2 YFSETQ. V was cut by 4 bases and J by 1 base, with 13 bases left in between. CDR3 region: CASSPLTGGTDTQYF. In nucleotides, the CDR3 is TGCGCCAGCAGCCCCCTGACCGGGGGCACAGATACGCAGTATTTT. Full variable domain (outside the CDR3, taken from reference TRBV5-1 and TRBJ2-3): KAGVTQTPRYLIKTRGQQVTLSCSPISGHRSVSWYQQTPGQGLQFLFEYFSETQRNKGNFPGRFSGRQFSNSRSEMNVSTLELGDSALYLCASSPLTGGTDTQYFGPGTRLTVL.

This chain uses TRBV14 with TRBJ2-7; 7 positions agree with TRBD1. V trimming: 4 bases; J trimming: 2 bases; junction bases outside the gene matches: 5. The germline V gene has CDR1 SGHDN and CDR2 FVKESK. The CDR3 covers 14 residues. As DNA, the CDR3 is TGTGCCAGCAGCCGCTGGGACAGCCCCTACGAGCAGTACTTC. Amino acids: CASSRWDSPYEQYF.

The chain recombines TRBV28 with TRBJ1-6, with 7 positions matching TRBD1. CDR3 length equals 16 residues. The junction had 11 bases not matched to a gene; V was cut back by 6 bases and J by 6 bases. Germline V CDR1 and CDR2: MDHEN, SYDVKM. CDR3 residues: CASRGSPGTVNSPLHF. Written as DNA, the CDR3 is TGTGCCAGCAGAGGGAGCCCCGGGACAGTTAATTCACCCCTCCACTTT.

The chain recombines TRBV11-1 with TRBJ2-7; weak D call: TRBD1 (6 bases). The CDR3 is 13 residues long. Per germline, CDR1 SGHAT and CDR2 FQDESV (reference sequence). Trimming cost V 1 base and J 4 bases, with 8 bases left between them. CDR3 region: CASSLDTGYEQYF. The CDR3 DNA sequence: TGTGCCAGCAGCTTAGACACAGGGTACGAGCAGTACTTC.

This chain links TRBV6-5 with TRBJ2-7; perhaps TRBD1 as D (5 bases). Trimming took 5 bases from V and 1 from J, leaving 12 bases between them. The CDR3 covers 14 residues. Germline CDR1 is MNHEY and CDR2 is SVGAGI. CDR3 sequence (DNA): TGTGCCAGCAGTAGAGCACAGGTTTCCTACGAGCAGTACTTC. Residues: CASSRAQVSYEQYF.

The rearrangement joins TRBV18 to TRBJ2-7; the D gene is possibly TRBD1 (6 bases). The CDR3 loop spans 14 amino acids. CDR1 and CDR2 from the germline V gene are KGHSH and LQKENI. With 3 bases removed from V and 2 bases from J, the gap between germline ends came to 11 bases. In DNA form, the CDR3 reads TGTGCCAGCTCACCGGACAGATCGACCTACGAGCAGTACTTC. Amino acids: CASSPDRSTYEQYF.

V and J are TRBV11-2 and TRBJ2-7; 13 nucleotides match TRBD2. Trimming removed 7 bases from V and 0 bases from J; junction bases left unmatched: 9. Germline V CDR1 and CDR2: SGHAT, FQNNGV. The CDR3 sequence is 17 residues long. CDR3 sequence reads: CASTQGLAGPSSYEQYF. CDR3 nucleotide sequence: TGTGCCAGCACCCAGGGACTAGCGGGACCCTCCTCCTACGAGCAGTACTTC.

This chain uses TRBV28 with TRBJ1-2, with D perhaps matching TRBD1 (6 bases). The CDR3 is 14 amino acids. V lost 7 bases to trimming and J lost 8 bases, with 20 bases between them. CDR1 MDHEN and CDR2 SYDVKM come from the germline V gene. In DNA, the CDR3 is TGTGCCAGCACCCCCGCAGGGGCCTTTTTCGGCTACACCTTC. This encodes CASTPAGAFFGYTF.

The chain couples TRBV29-1 to TRBJ2-5, with 7 bases identical to TRBD1. J was trimmed by 3 bases and V by 6 bases; bases with no gene match: 10. CDR1 is SQVTM and CDR2 is ANQGSEA in the germline V gene. CDR3 length equals 14 residues. Written as DNA, the CDR3 is TGCAGCGTCATCCGAGGACAGGCTAAAGAGACCCAGTACTTC. This translates into CSVIRGQAKETQYF.